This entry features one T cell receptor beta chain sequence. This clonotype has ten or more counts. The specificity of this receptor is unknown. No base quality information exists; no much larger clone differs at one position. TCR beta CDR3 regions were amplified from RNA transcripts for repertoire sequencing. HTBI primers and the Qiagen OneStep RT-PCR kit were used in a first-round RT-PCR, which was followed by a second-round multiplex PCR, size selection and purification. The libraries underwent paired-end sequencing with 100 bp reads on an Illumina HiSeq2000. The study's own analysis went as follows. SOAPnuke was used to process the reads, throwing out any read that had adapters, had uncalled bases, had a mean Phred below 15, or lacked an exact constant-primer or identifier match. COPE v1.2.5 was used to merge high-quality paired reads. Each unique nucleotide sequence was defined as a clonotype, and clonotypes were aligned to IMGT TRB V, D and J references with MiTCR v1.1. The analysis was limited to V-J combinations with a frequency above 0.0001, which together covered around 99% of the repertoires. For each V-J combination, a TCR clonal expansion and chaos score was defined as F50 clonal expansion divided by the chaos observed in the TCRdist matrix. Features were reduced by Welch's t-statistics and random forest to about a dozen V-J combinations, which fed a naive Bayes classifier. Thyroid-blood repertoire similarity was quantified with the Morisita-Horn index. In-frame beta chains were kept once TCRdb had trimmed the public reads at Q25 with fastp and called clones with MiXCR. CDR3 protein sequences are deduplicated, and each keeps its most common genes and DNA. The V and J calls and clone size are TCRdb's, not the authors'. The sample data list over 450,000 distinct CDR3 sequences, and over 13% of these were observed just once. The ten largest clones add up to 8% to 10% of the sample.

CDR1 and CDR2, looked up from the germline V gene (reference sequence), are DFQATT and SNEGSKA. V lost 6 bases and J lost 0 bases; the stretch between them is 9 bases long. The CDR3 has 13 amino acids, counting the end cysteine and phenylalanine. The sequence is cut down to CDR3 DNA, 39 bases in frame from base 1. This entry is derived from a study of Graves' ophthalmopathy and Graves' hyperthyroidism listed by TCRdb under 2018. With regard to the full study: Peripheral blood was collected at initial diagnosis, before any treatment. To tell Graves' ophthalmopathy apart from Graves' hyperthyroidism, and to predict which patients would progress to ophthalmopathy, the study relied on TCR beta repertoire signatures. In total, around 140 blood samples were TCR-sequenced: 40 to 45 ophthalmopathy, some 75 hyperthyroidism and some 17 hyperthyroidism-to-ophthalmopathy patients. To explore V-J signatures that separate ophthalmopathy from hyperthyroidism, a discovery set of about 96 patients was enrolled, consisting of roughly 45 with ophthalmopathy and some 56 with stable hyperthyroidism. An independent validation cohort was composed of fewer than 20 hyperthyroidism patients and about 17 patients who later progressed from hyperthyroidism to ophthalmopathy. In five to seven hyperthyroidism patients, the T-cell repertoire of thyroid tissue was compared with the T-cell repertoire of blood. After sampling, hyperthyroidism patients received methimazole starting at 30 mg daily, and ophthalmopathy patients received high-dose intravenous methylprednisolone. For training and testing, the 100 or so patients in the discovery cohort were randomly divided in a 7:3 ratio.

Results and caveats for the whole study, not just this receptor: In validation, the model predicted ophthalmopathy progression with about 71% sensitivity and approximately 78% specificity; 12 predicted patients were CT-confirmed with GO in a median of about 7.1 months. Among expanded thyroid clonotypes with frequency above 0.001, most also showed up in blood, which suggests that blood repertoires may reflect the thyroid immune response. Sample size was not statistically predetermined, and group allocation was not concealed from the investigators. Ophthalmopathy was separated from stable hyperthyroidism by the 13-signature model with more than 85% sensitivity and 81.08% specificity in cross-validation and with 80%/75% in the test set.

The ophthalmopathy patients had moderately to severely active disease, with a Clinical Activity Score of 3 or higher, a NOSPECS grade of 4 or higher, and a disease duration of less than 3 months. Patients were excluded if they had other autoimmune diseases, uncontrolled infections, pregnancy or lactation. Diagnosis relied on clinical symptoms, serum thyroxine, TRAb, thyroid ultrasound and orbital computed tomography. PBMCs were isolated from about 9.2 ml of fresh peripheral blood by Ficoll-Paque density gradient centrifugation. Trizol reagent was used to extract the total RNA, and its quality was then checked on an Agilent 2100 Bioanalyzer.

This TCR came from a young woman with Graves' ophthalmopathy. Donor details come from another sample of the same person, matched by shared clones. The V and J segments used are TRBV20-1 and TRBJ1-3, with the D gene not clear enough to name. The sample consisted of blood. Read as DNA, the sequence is TGCAGTGCCCTAGGACGCTCTGGAAACACCATATATTTT. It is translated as CSALGRSGNTIYF.